This T cell receptor (beta chain) derives from a study of blood T cell repertoires in COVID-19. Study information: PBMCs, B-cell-depleted T cells, or T cells provided the cDNA or gDNA that made up the material.

This study enrolled people aged 18 to 89 from roughly 24 US geographic areas. Participant-reported clinical history was the basis for cohort assignment. In the original analysis: Amplification with reference gene primers provided the estimates of nucleated cell counts. TCRdb keeps only in-frame clones here, not all; method: immunoSEQ multiplex PCR. V and J calls and clone size are given by that table; D and trimming were obtained from the DNA. Of some 260,000 clones listed, around 84% are singletons. This CDR3 contains 15 residues. Trimming stripped 5 bases from V and 5 bases from J, with 18 bases between. From germline, CDR1 is MDHEN and CDR2 SYDVKM.

Sequencing was performed on PBMCs or T cells enriched from blood (not recorded which). The rearrangement joins TRBV28 to TRBJ1-2, with TRBD1 as a possible D gene (5 bases). This clonotype was obtained from a man in his forties or fifties who had recovered from COVID-19. Here the CDR3 DNA reads TGTGCCAGCAGTCTCAGTGGGACGGAGGGGTATGGCTACACCTTC. Its translation is CASSLSGTEGYGYTF.